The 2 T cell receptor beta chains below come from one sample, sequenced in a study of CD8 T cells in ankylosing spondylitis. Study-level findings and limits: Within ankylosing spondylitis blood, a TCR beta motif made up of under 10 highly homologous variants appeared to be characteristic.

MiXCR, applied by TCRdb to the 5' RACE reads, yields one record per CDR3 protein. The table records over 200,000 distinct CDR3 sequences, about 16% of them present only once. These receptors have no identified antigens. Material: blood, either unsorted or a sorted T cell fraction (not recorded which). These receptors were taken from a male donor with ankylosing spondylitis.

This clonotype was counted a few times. CDR3 coding DNA: TGTGCCAGCAGTGAAGTTTCGGGGCTGCAGCCCCAGCATTTT. This encodes CASSEVSGLQPQHF. This rearrangement joins TRBV2 to TRBJ1-5; tentative D call: TRBD1 (5 bases). The CDR3 runs to 14 residues. The V gene's germline CDR1 is SNHLY and CDR2 FYNNEI. Trimming took off 1 base at V and 7 bases at J, with 11 bases between the two ends.

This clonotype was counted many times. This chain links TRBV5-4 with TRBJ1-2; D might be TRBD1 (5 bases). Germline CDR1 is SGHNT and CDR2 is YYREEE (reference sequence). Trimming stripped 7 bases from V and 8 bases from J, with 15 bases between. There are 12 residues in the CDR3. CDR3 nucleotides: TGTGCCAGCCAGGGAACGGCAGTAGGCTACACCTTC. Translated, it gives CASQGTAVGYTF.